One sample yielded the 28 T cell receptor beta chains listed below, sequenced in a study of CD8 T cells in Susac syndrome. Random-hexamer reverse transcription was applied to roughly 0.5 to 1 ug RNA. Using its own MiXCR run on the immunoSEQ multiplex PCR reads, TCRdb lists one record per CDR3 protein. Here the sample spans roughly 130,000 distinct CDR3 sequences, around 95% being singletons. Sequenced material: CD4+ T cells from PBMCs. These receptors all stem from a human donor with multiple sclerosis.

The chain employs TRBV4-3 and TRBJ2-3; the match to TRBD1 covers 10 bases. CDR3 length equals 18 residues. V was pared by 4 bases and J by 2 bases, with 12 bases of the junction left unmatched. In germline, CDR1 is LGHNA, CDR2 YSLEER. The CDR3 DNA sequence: TGCGCCAGCAGCCTAGGGTTGGGACAGGGGCCGACCACAGATACGCAGTATTTT. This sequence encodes CASSLGLGQGPTTDTQYF.

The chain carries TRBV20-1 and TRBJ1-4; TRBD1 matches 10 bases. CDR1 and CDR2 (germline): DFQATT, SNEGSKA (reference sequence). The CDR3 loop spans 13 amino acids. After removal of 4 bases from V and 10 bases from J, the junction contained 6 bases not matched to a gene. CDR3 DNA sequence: TGCAGTGCTATCCGACAGGGGGCAGGAAAACTGTTTTTT. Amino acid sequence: CSAIRQGAGKLFF.

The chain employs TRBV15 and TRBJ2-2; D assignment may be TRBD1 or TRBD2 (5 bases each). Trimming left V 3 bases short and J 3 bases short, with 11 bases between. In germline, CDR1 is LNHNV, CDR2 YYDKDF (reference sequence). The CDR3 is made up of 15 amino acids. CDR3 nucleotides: TGTGCCACCAGCAGGGGAGACAGTGACACCGGGGAGCTGTTTTTT. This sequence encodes CATSRGDSDTGELFF.

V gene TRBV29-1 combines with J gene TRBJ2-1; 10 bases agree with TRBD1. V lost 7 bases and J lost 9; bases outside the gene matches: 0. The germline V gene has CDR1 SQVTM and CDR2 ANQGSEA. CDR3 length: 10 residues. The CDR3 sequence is CSGDRGEQFF. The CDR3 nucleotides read TGCAGCGGGGACAGGGGTGAGCAGTTCTTC.

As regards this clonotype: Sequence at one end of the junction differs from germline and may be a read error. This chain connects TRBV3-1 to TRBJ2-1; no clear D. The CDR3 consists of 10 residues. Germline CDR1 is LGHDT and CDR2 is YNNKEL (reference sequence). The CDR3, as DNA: TGTGCCAGCAGCCAAAAGGTCCTTGTCTTC. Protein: CASSQKVLVF.

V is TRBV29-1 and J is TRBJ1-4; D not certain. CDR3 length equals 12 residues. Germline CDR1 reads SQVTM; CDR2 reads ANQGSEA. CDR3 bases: TGCAGTTTTTGGGTCGTAAATGAAAAACTGTTTTTT. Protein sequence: CSFWVVNEKLFF. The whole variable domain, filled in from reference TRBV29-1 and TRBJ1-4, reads SAVISQKPSRDICQRGTSLTIQCQVDSQVTMMFWYRQQPGQSLTLIATANQGSEATYESGFVIDKFPISRPNLTFSTLTVSNMSPEDSSIYLCSFWVVNEKLFFGSGTQLSVL.

The chain's CDR3 is CASIQAGGPTDTQYF. The CDR3, as DNA: TGTGCCAGCATCCAAGCGGGAGGCCCCACAGATACGCAGTATTTT. The chain joins TRBV27 to TRBJ2-3; 9 bases align to TRBD2. This CDR3 comprises 15 residues. Unmatched junction bases numbered 7, after V lost 7 bases and J lost 2 bases. Germline V CDR1 and CDR2: MNHEY, SMNVEV (reference sequence).

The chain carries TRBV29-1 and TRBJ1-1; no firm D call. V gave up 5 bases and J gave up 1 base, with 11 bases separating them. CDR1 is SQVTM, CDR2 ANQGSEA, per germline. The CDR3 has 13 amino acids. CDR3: CSVWVGWNTEAFF. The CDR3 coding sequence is TGCAGCGTTTGGGTTGGCTGGAACACTGAAGCTTTCTTT.

The chain's CDR3 is CASRRLVNGMETQYF. The CDR3 nucleotides are TGCGCCAGCAGGAGACTAGTGAATGGGATGGAGACCCAGTACTTC. This chain links TRBV5-1 with TRBJ2-5; possible D gene TRBD2, 6 bases. Germline V CDR1 and CDR2: SGHRS, YFSETQ. The ends were cut back, 5 bases at V and 5 bases at J, with 19 bases in the middle. This CDR3 contains 15 residues.

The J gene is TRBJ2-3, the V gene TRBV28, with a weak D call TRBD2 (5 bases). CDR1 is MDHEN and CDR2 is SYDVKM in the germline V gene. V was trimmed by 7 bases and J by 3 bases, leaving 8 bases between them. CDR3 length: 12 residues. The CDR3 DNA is TGTGCCAGCACGAGGGAGACAGATACGCAGTATTTT. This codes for CASTRETDTQYF.

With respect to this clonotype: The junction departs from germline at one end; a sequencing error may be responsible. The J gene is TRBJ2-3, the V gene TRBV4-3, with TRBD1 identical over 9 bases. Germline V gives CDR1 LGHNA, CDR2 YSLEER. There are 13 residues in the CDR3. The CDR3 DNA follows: TGCGCCAGCAGCCAAGATTATCGGGACAGGGTAAATTTT. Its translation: CASSQDYRDRVNF.

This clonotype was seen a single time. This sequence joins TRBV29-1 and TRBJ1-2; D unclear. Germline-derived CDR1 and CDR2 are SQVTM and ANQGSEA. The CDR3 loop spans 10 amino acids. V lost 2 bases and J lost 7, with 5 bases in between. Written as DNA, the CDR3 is TGCAGCGTTGAATTCTCTGGCTACACCTTC. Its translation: CSVEFSGYTF.

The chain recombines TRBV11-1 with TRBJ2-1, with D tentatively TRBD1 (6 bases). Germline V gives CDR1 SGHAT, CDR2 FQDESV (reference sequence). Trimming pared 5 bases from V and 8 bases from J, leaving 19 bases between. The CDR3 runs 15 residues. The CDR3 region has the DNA TGTGCCAGCAGCCGCCGCCAGGGACAAGTCGATGAGCAGTTCTTC. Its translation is CASSRRQGQVDEQFF.

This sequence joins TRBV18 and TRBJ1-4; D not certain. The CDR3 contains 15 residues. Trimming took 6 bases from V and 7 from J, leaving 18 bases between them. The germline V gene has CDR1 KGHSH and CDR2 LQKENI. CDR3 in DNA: TGTGCCAGCTCCCCTCGACGTGGGAAAAGTGAAAAACTGTTTTTT. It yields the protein CASSPRRGKSEKLFF. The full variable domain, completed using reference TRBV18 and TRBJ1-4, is NAGVMQNPRHLVRRRGQEARLRCSPMKGHSHVYWYRQLPEEGLKFMVYLQKENIIDESGMPKERFSAEFPKEGPSILRIQQVVRGDSAAYFCASSPRRGKSEKLFFGSGTQLSVL.

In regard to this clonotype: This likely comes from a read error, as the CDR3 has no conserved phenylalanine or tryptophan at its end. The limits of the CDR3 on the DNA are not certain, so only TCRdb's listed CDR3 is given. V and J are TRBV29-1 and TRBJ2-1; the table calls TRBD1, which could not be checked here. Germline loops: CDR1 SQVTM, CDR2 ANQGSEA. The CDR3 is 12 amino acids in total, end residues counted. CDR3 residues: CSAQEPGTGGVI.

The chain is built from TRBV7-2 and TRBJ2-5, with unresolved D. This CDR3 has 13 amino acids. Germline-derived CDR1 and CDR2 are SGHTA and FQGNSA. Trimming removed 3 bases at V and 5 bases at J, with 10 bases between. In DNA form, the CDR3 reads TGTGCCAGCAGCTTGGGATTTTCGGAGACCCAGTACTTC. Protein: CASSLGFSETQYF.

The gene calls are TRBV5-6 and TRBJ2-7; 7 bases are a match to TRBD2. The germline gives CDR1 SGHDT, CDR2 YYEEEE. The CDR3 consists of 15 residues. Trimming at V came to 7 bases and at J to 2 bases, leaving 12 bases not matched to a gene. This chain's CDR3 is CASPIRSGTTYEQYF. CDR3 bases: TGTGCCAGCCCGATACGGAGCGGGACCACCTACGAGCAGTACTTC.

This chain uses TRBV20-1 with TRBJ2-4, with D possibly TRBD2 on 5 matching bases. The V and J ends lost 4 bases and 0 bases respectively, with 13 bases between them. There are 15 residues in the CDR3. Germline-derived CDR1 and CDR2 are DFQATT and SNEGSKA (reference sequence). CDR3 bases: TGCAGTGCTATGCCCGGGAAAGAAGCCAAAAACATTCAGTACTTC. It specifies CSAMPGKEAKNIQYF.

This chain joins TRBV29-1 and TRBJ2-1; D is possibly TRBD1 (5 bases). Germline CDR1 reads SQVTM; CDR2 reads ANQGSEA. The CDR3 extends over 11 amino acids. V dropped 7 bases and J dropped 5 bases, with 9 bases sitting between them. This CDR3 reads CSARDNNEQFF. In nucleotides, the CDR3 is TGCAGCGCCAGGGATAACAATGAGCAGTTCTTC.

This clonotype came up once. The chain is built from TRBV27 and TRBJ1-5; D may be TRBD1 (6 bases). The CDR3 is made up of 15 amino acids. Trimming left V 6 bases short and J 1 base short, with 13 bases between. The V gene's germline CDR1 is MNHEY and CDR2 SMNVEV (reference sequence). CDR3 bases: TGTGCCAGCAGGGGAGGGGGAGCAAGCAATCAGCCCCAGCATTTT. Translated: CASRGGGASNQPQHF.

CDR3 amino acids: CATSDFQETQYF. CDR3 DNA sequence: TGTGCCACCAGTGATTTTCAAGAGACCCAGTACTTC. This chain joins TRBV24-1 and TRBJ2-5; D unclear. Trimming took off 1 base at V and 2 bases at J, with 1 base between the two ends. The CDR3 loop spans 12 amino acids. Germline loops: CDR1 KGHDR, CDR2 SFDVKD.

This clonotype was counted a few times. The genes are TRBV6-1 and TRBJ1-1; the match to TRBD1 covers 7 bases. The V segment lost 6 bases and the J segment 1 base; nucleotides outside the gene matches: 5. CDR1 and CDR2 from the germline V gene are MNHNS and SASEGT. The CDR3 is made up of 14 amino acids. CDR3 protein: CASRETGQNTEAFF. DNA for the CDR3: TGTGCCAGCAGGGAGACAGGGCAGAACACTGAAGCTTTCTTT.

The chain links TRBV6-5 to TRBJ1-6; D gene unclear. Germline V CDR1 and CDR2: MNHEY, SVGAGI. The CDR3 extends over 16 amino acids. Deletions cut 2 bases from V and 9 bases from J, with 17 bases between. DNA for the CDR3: TGTGCCAGCAGTTACCTTTCTACCCAGTCAGGTTCACCCCTCCACTTT. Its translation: CASSYLSTQSGSPLHF.

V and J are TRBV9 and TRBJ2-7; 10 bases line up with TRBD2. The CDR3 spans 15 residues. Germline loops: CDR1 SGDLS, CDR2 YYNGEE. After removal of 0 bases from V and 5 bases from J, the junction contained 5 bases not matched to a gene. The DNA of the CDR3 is TGTGCCAGCAGCGTAGAACTAGCGGGATGGGACGAGCAGTACTTC. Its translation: CASSVELAGWDEQYF. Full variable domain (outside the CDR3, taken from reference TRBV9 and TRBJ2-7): DSGVTQTPKHLITATGQRVTLRCSPRSGDLSVYWYQQSLDQGLQFLIQYYNGEERAKGNILERFSAQQFPDLHSELNLSSLELGDSALYFCASSVELAGWDEQYFGPGTRLTVT.

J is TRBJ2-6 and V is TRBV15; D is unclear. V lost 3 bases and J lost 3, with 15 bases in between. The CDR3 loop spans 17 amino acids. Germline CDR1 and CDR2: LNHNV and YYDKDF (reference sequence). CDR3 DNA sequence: TGTGCCACCAGCAGGGGGTTCATTGGGGTTGGGGCCAACGTCCTGACTTTC. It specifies CATSRGFIGVGANVLTF.

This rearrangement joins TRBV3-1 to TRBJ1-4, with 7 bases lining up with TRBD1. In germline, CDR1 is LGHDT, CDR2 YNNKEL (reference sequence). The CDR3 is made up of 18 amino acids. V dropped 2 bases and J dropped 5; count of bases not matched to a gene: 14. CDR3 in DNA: TGTGCCAGCAGCCAACCGTCGCCTCTACAGGGGCAGAATGAAAAACTGTTTTTT. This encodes CASSQPSPLQGQNEKLFF.

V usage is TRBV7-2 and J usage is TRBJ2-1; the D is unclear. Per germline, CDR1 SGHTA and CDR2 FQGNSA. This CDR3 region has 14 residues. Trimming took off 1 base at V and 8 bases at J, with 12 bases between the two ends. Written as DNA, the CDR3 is TGTGCCAGCAGCTTAGGTGTCGGTTGGGATGAGCAGTTCTTC. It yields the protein CASSLGVGWDEQFF.

The CDR3 here is CASSSRGRRTEAFF. In nucleotides, the CDR3 is TGTGCCAGCAGCTCCAGGGGGCGCCGGACTGAAGCTTTCTTT. The chain employs TRBV12-3 or TRBV12-4 and TRBJ1-1, with TRBD1 matching over 8 bases. This CDR3 contains 14 residues. V lost 6 bases and J lost 5; bases outside the gene matches: 8.